The source of this T cell receptor beta chain is a study of control samples from healthy donors and cancer patients. The CDR3 is made up of 15 amino acids. V was cut by 3 bases and J by 4 bases, with 14 bases left in between. The repertoire was sequenced with immunoSEQ multiplex PCR; TCRdb's copy has only in-frame clones and lacks some. This table has about 170,000 clones, approximately 94% appearing once. The gene calls are TRBV5-3 and TRBJ2-1; D remains ambiguous. TRBV5-3 is an open reading frame whose function is uncertain. The source is a young woman in good health. Sequencing input: blood. The CDR3 sequence: CARSCGNGLYNEQFF. As DNA, the CDR3 is TGTGCCAGAAGCTGTGGCAACGGTCTTTACAATGAGCAGTTCTTC.